Sequencing of this TCR beta chain was carried out in a study of blood T cell repertoires in COVID-19. About the study: Acute-phase and convalescent COVID-19 samples originated in the United States, Italy and Spain. T cells, B-cell-depleted T cells, or PBMCs supplied cDNA or gDNA.

Original analysis: Cell counts per sample came from amplifying reference gene primers. Generated by immunoSEQ multiplex PCR, the TCRdb table keeps only in-frame clones and is missing some. V and J calls and clone size are those listed in that table; D and trimming were worked out from the DNA. Of under 350,000 clones listed, 83% are singletons. J was trimmed by 0 bases and V by 3 bases; bases with no gene match: 5. This CDR3 comprises 16 residues. Germline-derived CDR1 and CDR2 are SGHTA and FQGNSA. The specimen was peripheral blood. The sequence was obtained from a woman aged 45-65 years who had recovered from COVID-19. The rearrangement links TRBV7-2 to TRBJ1-2; 9 bases are shared with TRBD1. CDR3 in DNA: TGTGCCAGCAGCTTTACAGGGGGCCCAGCTAACTATGGCTACACCTTC. It codes for CASSFTGGPANYGYTF.